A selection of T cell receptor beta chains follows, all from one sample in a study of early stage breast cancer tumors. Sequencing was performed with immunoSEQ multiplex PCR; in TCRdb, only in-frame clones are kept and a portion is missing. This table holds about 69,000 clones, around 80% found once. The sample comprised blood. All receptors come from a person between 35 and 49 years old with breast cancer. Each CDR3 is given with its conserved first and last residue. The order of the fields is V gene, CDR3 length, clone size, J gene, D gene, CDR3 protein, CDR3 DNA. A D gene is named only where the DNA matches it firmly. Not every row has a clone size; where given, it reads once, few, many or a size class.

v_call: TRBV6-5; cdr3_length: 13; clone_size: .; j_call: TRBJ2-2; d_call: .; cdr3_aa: CASSLQGTGELFF; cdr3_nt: TGTGCCAGCAGTCTACAGGGCACCGGGGAGCTGTTTTTT
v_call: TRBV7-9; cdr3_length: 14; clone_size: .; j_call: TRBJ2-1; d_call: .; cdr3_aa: CASSPVDSIHEQFF; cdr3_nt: TGTGCCAGCAGCCCAGTGGACTCGATTCATGAGCAGTTCTTC
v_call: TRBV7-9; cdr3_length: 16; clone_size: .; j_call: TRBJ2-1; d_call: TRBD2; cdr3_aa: CASSLVISGSGNEQFF; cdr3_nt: TGTGCCAGCAGCTTAGTAATAAGCGGGAGTGGTAATGAGCAGTTCTTC
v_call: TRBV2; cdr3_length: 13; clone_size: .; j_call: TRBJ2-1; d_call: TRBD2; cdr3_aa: CASRPGLANEQFF; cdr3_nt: TGTGCCAGCAGGCCGGGACTAGCGAATGAGCAGTTCTTC
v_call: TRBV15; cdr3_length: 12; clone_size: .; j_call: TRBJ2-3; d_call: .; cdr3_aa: CATEDFSDTQYF; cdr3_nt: TGTGCCACCGAAGACTTCTCAGATACGCAGTATTTT
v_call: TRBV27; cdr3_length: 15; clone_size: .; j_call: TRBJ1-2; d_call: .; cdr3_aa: CASSLKGDPIYGYTF; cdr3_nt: TGTGCCAGCAGTTTAAAGGGCGACCCCATCTATGGCTACACCTTC
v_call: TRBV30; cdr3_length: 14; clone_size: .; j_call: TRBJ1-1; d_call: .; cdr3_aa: CASERAGGNTEAFF; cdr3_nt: TGTGCCTCCGAGAGGGCCGGAGGAAACACTGAAGCTTTCTTT
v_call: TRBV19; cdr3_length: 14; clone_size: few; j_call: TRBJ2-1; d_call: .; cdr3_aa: CARDPVDYYNEQFF; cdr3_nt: TGTGCCAGAGACCCAGTCGACTACTACAATGAGCAGTTCTTC
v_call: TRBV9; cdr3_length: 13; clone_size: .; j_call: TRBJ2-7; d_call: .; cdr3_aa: CASSVSPPHEQYF; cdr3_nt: TGTGCCAGCAGCGTAAGTCCCCCTCACGAGCAGTACTTC
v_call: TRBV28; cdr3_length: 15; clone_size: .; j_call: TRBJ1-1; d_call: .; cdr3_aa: CASTRSGLSNTEAFF; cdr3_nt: TGTGCCAGCACCCGATCGGGACTCTCGAACACTGAAGCTTTCTTT
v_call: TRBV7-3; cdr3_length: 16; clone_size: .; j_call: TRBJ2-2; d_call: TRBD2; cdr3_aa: CASSLMGLAGVGELFF; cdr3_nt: TGTGCCAGCAGCCTTATGGGACTAGCGGGAGTCGGGGAGCTGTTTTTT